A single sample gave rise to the 13 T cell receptor beta chains below, sequenced in a study of blood T cell repertoires in COVID-19. TCRdb keeps only in-frame clones here, not all; method: immunoSEQ multiplex PCR. The sample shows about 360,000 clones, around 84% of them seen only once. The sample comprised peripheral blood. The source of these receptors is a human donor with acute or convalescent COVID-19. The donor label of this sample is uncertain.

The chain joins TRBV10-1 to TRBJ2-3; 8 nucleotides align to TRBD1. Germline assignment: CDR1 WNHNN and CDR2 SYGVQD (reference sequence). The CDR3 sequence is 16 residues long. V shed 1 base, J shed 2 bases, and the junction held 5 bases outside the gene matches. CDR3 amino acids: CASSEYGTGLTDTQYF. CDR3 coding DNA: TGCGCCAGCAGTGAGTATGGGACAGGCCTCACAGATACGCAGTATTTT.

The genes are TRBV18 and TRBJ1-3, with 7 nucleotides matching TRBD1. The CDR3 spans 18 residues. Unmatched junction bases numbered 9, after V lost 1 base and J lost 0 bases. CDR1 and CDR2 (germline): KGHSH, LQKENI. The CDR3 reads CASSPRAPGTDSGNTIYF. The CDR3 nucleotides read TGTGCCAGCTCACCACGGGCCCCCGGGACAGACTCTGGAAACACCATATATTTT.

The chain links TRBV18 to TRBJ2-3; 9 bases match TRBD2. This CDR3 is 16 amino acids long. CDR1 is KGHSH, CDR2 LQKENI, per germline. The J segment lost 1 base and the V segment lost 4 bases, leaving 6 bases of the junction unmatched. The CDR3 here is CASSLLASGGTDTQYF. CDR3 DNA: TGTGCCAGCTCACTTTTGGCTAGCGGGGGCACAGATACGCAGTATTTT. Full variable domain (remainder filled in from reference TRBV18 and TRBJ2-3): NAGVMQNPRHLVRRRGQEARLRCSPMKGHSHVYWYRQLPEEGLKFMVYLQKENIIDESGMPKERFSAEFPKEGPSILRIQQVVRGDSAAYFCASSLLASGGTDTQYFGPGTRLTVL.

The chain joins TRBV5-1 to TRBJ1-2, with D possibly TRBD1 on 5 matching bases. The germline gives CDR1 SGHRS, CDR2 YFSETQ. V lost 0 bases and J 2 bases, leaving 14 bases between the germline ends. This CDR3 contains 16 residues. The DNA of the CDR3 is TGCGCCAGCAGCTTGGCGTGGGGGGTTCCAAACTATGGCTACACCTTC. Protein sequence: CASSLAWGVPNYGYTF.

The chain carries TRBV5-1 and TRBJ1-1, with 7 nucleotides matching TRBD1. Germline-derived CDR1 and CDR2 are SGHRS and YFSETQ. The V segment lost 0 bases and the J segment 5 bases; nucleotides outside the gene matches: 10. The CDR3 has 16 amino acids. In DNA form, the CDR3 reads TGCGCCAGCAGCTTGGTAGTCAGGGGGTCTGGAACTGAAGCTTTCTTT. It translates to CASSLVVRGSGTEAFF. Supplemented by reference TRBV5-1 and TRBJ1-1, the full variable domain reads KAGVTQTPRYLIKTRGQQVTLSCSPISGHRSVSWYQQTPGQGLQFLFEYFSETQRNKGNFPGRFSGRQFSNSRSEMNVSTLELGDSALYLCASSLVVRGSGTEAFFGQGTRLTVV.

This clone was observed a few times. This rearrangement joins TRBV7-9 to TRBJ1-1, with D possibly TRBD1 on 6 matching bases. CDR3 length: 12 residues. Trimming removed 4 bases from V and 4 bases from J, with 7 bases in between. Germline CDR1 and CDR2: SEHNR and FQNEAQ (reference sequence). The CDR3 sequence is CASSSRGTEAFF. CDR3 bases: TGTGCCAGCAGCTCCAGGGGCACTGAAGCTTTCTTT.

The V gene is TRBV6-5, the J gene TRBJ1-2; D gene unclear. V lost 7 bases, J lost 4 bases, and 19 bases lay in between. The CDR3 has 15 residues. From germline, CDR1 is MNHEY and CDR2 SVGAGI. CDR3 loop: CASTLSQALPYGYTF. CDR3 sequence (DNA): TGTGCCAGCACCCTGTCTCAGGCCCTCCCCTATGGCTACACCTTC.

The CDR3: CASSESRLAGVSDTQYF. CDR3 nucleotides: TGCGCCAGCAGTGAGTCTCGACTAGCGGGAGTCTCAGATACGCAGTATTTT. The gene calls are TRBV10-1 and TRBJ2-3, with 12 bases fitting TRBD2. CDR3 length: 17 residues. CDR1 is WNHNN and CDR2 is SYGVQD in the germline V gene (reference sequence). V lost 0 bases, J lost 4 bases, and 5 bases stayed unmatched.

This sequence joins TRBV2 and TRBJ2-3, with TRBD2 identical over 9 bases. V was clipped by 7 bases and J by 6 bases; unmatched bases: 5. In germline, CDR1 is SNHLY, CDR2 FYNNEI. The CDR3 loop spans 13 amino acids. CDR3 residues: CASILAGTDTQYF. The CDR3, as DNA: TGTGCCAGCATTCTAGCGGGAACGGATACGCAGTATTTT.

The gene calls are TRBV6-4 and TRBJ1-2, with 7 bases identical to TRBD1. The germline V gene encodes CDR1 MRHNA and CDR2 SNTAGT. V was clipped by 5 bases and J by 4 bases; unmatched bases: 7. The CDR3 covers 14 residues. The CDR3 here is CASSPNRGLYGYTF. CDR3 in DNA: TGTGCCAGCAGTCCCAACAGGGGTCTCTATGGCTACACCTTC.

V gene TRBV7-9 combines with J gene TRBJ1-3; D not certain. The CDR3 consists of 17 residues. V was cut by 2 bases and J by 0 bases, with 14 bases left in between. The germline V gene has CDR1 SEHNR and CDR2 FQNEAQ (reference sequence). The CDR3 DNA is TGTGCCAGCAGCTTAAATCTGGGTAGCTACTCTGGAAACACCATATATTTT. It yields the protein CASSLNLGSYSGNTIYF.

The chain uses TRBV19 and TRBJ1-6, with TRBD1 identical over 9 bases. The CDR3 spans 13 residues. Germline values: CDR1 LNHDA, CDR2 SQIVND (reference sequence). The junction had 10 bases not matched to a gene; V was cut back by 5 bases and J by 17 bases. CDR3: CASSDFRDRVFHF. The CDR3 DNA sequence: TGTGCCAGTAGTGACTTCCGGGACAGGGTCTTCCACTTT. Using reference TRBV19 and TRBJ1-6 for the parts outside the CDR3, the full variable domain is DGGITQSPKYLFRKEGQNVTLSCEQNLNHDAMYWYRQDPGQGLRLIYYSQIVNDFQKGDIAEGYSVSREKKESFPLTVTSAQKNPTAFYLCASSDFRDRVFHFGNGTRLTVT.

This rearrangement joins TRBV7-2 to TRBJ2-5, with 8 bases lining up with TRBD1. CDR3 length: 15 residues. Germline assignment: CDR1 SGHTA and CDR2 FQGNSA. V was clipped by 2 bases and J by 5 bases; unmatched bases: 7. CDR3 protein: CASSLLAGGGETQYF. CDR3 nucleotides: TGTGCCAGCAGCTTATTGGCAGGGGGCGGGGAGACCCAGTACTTC. The full variable domain, completed using reference TRBV7-2 and TRBJ2-5, is GAGVSQSPSNKVTEKGKDVELRCDPISGHTALYWYRQSLGQGLEFLIYFQGNSAPDKSGLPSDRFSAERTGGSVSTLTIQRTQQEDSAVYLCASSLLAGGGETQYFGPGTRLLVL.